This T cell receptor (beta chain) came from a study of long-term antiretroviral therapy in people with HIV. Overall study findings and caveats: Repertoires in HIV (unlike those of controls) had narrower CDR3 length ranges.

As to this clone: Antigen: not known.

Trimming took off 5 bases at V and 0 bases at J, with 8 bases between the two ends. The CDR3 covers 15 residues. Germline V gene sequence: CDR1 SGHTA, CDR2 FQGNSA. Each HIV-infected participant was given treatment in the United States. The assay, immunoSEQ v3.0, was run at survey level. TCRdb keeps only in-frame clones here, not all; method: immunoSEQ multiplex PCR. The sample contains about 10,000 clones, about 81% of which appear only once. The chain joins TRBV7-2 to TRBJ2-6; D call uncertain. Sequenced here: unsorted PBMCs, sampled 0.7 years after starting antiretroviral therapy. This receptor was identified in a man in his forties or fifties with HIV. The CDR3 DNA reads as TGTGCCAGCAGCGGCCTCGTCTCTGGGGCCAACGTCCTGACTTTC. Translation gives CASSGLVSGANVLTF. The whole variable domain, remainder taken from reference TRBV7-2 and TRBJ2-6, is GAGVSQSPSNKVTEKGKDVELRCDPISGHTALYWYRQSLGQGLEFLIYFQGNSAPDKSGLPSDRFSAERTGGSVSTLTIQRTQQEDSAVYLCASSGLVSGANVLTFGAGSRLTVL.